This T cell receptor beta chain was sequenced in a study of human T cells and chemical hapten exposure. Study background: Cases of alopecia areata, totalis or universalis occurred in a predominantly female patient group.

The time point denotes: pre-sensitization, week 0. Treatment specified: therapeutic diphenylcyclopropenone sensitization with weekly scalp DPC. The CDR3 is made up of 13 amino acids. Trimming cost V 5 bases and J 5 bases; bases outside gene matches: 1. Study-level results: Expanded TCR sets contained significantly more large CDR3 similarity clusters than controls.

The library gave individual cDNA molecules unique molecular identifiers. MiXCR, run by TCRdb on the RACE reads, gives a single entry per CDR3 protein. The sample consists of fewer than 300,000 distinct CDR3 sequences, roughly 8.9% of them appearing once. A remark on this clonotype: Antigen: not known.

The sequencing used whole blood, collected in connection with sensitization to the hapten diphenylcyclopropenone (DPC). The TCR originated in a middle-aged woman with alopecia areata. Some clones in this sample may be carry-over from other donors' samples. The rearrangement joins TRBV12-3 or TRBV12-4 to TRBJ1-4; 8 bases agree with TRBD1. CDR3 DNA: TGTGCCAGCAGTCGACAGGGGAATGAAAAACTGTTTTTT. Its translation is CASSRQGNEKLFF.